This TCR beta chain was retrieved from a study of blood T cell repertoires in COVID-19. TCRdb keeps only in-frame clones here, not all; method: immunoSEQ multiplex PCR. The sample contains 60,000 to 75,000 clones, roughly 88% of which appear only once. This sequence was found in a human donor in a cohort sampled during active COVID-19. Sequences were obtained from peripheral blood.

DNA for the CDR3: TGTGCCAGCGGATCCCAGGGCAGCTCCTACAATGAGCAGTTCTTC. This sequence encodes CASGSQGSSYNEQFF. V and J are TRBV6-5 and TRBJ2-1, with D possibly being TRBD1 (5 bases). Trimming pared 8 bases from V and 0 bases from J, leaving 14 bases between. The CDR3 spans 15 residues. The germline CDR1 and CDR2 sequences are MNHEY and SVGAGI.